This TCR beta chain came from a study of blood T cell repertoires in COVID-19. About the study: Both acute and convalescent COVID-19 samples were obtained from the United States, Italy and Spain. The analysed material was cDNA or gDNA that came from T cells, B-cell-depleted T cells, or PBMCs.

The germline CDR1 and CDR2 sequences are ENHRY and SYGVKD. V was cut by 0 bases and J by 5 bases, with 8 bases left in between. The CDR3 is 14 amino acids. As handled by the study authors: Reference gene primers were amplified, and this amplification served to estimate nucleated cell counts. Sequenced by immunoSEQ multiplex PCR; TCRdb stores in-frame clones only, minus some. That table is the source of V, J and clone size, and D and trimming were worked out from the DNA. The sample has around 200,000 clones, roughly 86% seen once; the top ten hold 7%. Source material: peripheral blood. This chain connects TRBV10-3 to TRBJ2-1; a weak D match, TRBD2 (5 bases). The sequence was obtained from an elderly woman in a cohort sampled during active or convalescent COVID-19. The CDR3 loop is CAISESVANNEQFF. The CDR3 bases are TGTGCCATCAGTGAGTCGGTAGCGAACAATGAGCAGTTCTTC.